The T cell receptor (beta chain) under discussion was sequenced for a study of response to subunit inactivated influenza vaccine. CDR1 is LGHDT, CDR2 YNNKEL, per germline (reference sequence). V shed 1 base and J shed 5 bases, with 15 bases lying between them. CDR3 length: 16 residues. TCRdb re-analysed the RT-PCR reads in MiXCR, keeping a single row per CDR3 protein. Among 500,000 to 600,000 distinct CDR3 sequences, over 10% were seen once, and the ten largest hold roughly 13%. This clonotype occurred a few times. Its antigen is undetermined. Study conclusions and caveats: The authors offered the suggestion that each seasonal influenza vaccination recruits few new T cells.

This rearrangement joins TRBV3-1 to TRBJ1-5; no clear D gene. Source: PBMCs from blood, taken roughly 6 weeks after vaccination. The clonotype was recovered from a man aged 45 to 65 who received an inactivated influenza vaccine. In nucleotides, the CDR3 is TGTGCCAGCAGCCAAGGGACCTCAGTGGGTTATCAGCCCCAGCATTTT. Its protein is CASSQGTSVGYQPQHF.